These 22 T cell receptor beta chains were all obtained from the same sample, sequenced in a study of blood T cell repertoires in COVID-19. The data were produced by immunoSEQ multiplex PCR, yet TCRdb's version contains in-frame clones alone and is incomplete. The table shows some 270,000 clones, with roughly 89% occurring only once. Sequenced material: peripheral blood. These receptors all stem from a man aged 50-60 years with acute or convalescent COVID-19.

CDR3 DNA sequence: TGCAGTGCTAGTACCCCCGGGACAGCACAAGAGACCCAGTACTTC. This codes for CSASTPGTAQETQYF. J is TRBJ2-5 and V is TRBV20-1, with 7 bases that match TRBD1. The CDR3 extends over 15 amino acids. Germline V gene data show CDR1 as DFQATT and CDR2 as SNEGSKA (reference sequence). V was pared by 3 bases and J by 2 bases, with 9 bases of the junction left unmatched.

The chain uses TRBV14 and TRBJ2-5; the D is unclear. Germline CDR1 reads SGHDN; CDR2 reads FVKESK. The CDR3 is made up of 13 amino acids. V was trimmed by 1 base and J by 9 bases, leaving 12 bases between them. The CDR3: CASSQVASGAQYF. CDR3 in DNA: TGTGCCAGCAGCCAAGTGGCCTCCGGAGCCCAGTACTTC.

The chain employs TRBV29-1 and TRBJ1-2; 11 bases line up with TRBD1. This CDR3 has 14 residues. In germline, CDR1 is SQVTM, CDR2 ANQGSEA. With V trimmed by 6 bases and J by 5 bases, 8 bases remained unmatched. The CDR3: CSVGGQGAVYGYTF. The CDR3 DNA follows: TGCAGCGTCGGAGGACAGGGGGCAGTTTATGGCTACACCTTC.

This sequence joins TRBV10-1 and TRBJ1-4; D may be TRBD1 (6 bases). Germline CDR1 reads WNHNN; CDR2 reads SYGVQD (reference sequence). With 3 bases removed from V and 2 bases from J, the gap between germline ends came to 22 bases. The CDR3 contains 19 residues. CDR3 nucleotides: TGCGCCAGCAGTGATCCGGCTCCGGACAGCAGTCCTACTAATGAAAAACTGTTTTTT. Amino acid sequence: CASSDPAPDSSPTNEKLFF.

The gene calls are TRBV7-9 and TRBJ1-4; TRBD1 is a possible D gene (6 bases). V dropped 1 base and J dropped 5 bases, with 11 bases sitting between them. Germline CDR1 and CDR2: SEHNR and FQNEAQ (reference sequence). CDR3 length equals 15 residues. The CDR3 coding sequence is TGTGCCAGCAGCTTAGGGAGGCAGGGGAATGAAAAACTGTTTTTT. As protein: CASSLGRQGNEKLFF. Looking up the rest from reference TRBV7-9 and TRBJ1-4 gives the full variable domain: DTGVSQNPRHKITKRGQNVTFRCDPISEHNRLYWYRQTLGQGPEFLTYFQNEAQLEKSRLLSDRFSAERPKGSFSTLEIQRTEQGDSAMYLCASSLGRQGNEKLFFGSGTQLSVL.

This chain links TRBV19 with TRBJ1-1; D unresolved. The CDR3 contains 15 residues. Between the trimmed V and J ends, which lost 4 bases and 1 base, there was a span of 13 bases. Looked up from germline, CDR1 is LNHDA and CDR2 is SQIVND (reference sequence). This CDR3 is CASSSRGRPNTEAFF. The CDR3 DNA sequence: TGTGCCAGTAGTAGCCGAGGGCGTCCGAACACTGAAGCTTTCTTT. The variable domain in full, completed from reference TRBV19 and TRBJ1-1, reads DGGITQSPKYLFRKEGQNVTLSCEQNLNHDAMYWYRQDPGQGLRLIYYSQIVNDFQKGDIAEGYSVSREKKESFPLTVTSAQKNPTAFYLCASSSRGRPNTEAFFGQGTRLTVV.

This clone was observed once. The CDR3 here is CASSLEGGYQPQHF. The DNA of the CDR3 is TGCGCCAGCAGCTTGGAAGGCGGTTATCAGCCCCAGCATTTT. The chain joins TRBV5-1 to TRBJ1-5; no definite D call. Between the trimmed V and J ends, which lost 0 bases and 5 bases, there was a span of 9 bases. This CDR3 spans 14 amino acids. CDR1 SGHRS and CDR2 YFSETQ come from the germline V gene.

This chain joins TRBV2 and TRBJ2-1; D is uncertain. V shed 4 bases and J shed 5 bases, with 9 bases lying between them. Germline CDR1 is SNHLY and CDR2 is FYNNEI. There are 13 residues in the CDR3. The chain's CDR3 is CASSVTFDNEQFF. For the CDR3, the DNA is TGTGCCAGCAGTGTGACTTTTGACAATGAGCAGTTCTTC.

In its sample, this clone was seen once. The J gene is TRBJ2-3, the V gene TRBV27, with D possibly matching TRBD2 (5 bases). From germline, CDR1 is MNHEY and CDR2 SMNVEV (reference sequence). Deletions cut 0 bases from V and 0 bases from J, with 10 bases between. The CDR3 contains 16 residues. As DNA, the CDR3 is TGTGCCAGCAGTTTATCAGGGCGGACTAGCACAGATACGCAGTATTTT. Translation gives CASSLSGRTSTDTQYF.

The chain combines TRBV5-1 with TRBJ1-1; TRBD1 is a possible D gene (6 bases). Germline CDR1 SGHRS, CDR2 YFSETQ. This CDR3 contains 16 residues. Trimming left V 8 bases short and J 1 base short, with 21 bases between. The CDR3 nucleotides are TGCGCCAGTAAAGGAGGGGGGGCGATAAGGAACACTGAAGCTTTCTTT. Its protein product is CASKGGGAIRNTEAFF.

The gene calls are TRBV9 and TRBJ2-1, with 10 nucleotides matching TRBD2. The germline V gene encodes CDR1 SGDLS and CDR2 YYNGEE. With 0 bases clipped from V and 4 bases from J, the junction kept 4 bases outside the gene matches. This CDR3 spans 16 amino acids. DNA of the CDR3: TGTGCCAGCAGCGTAGGAGCGGGAGGGGGATACAATGAGCAGTTCTTC. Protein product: CASSVGAGGGYNEQFF.

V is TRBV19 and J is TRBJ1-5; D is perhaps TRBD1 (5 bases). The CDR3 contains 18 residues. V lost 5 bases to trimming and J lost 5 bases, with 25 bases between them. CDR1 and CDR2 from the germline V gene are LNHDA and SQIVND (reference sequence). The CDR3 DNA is TGTGCCAGTAGTCTGAGAGGACACCCCGGCTTAGACGATCAGCCCCAGCATTTT. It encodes CASSLRGHPGLDDQPQHF.

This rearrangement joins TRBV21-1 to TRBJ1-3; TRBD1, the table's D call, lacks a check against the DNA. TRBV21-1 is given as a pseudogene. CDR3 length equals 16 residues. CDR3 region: CASSKIHRGHGNTIYF. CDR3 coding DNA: TGTGCCAGCAGCAAAATCCACAGGGGTCATGGAAACACCATATATTTT.

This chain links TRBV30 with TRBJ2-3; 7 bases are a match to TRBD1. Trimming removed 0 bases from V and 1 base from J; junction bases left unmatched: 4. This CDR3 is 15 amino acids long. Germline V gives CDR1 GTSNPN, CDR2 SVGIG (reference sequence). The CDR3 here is CAWSVQGKGTDTQYF. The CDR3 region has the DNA TGTGCCTGGAGTGTACAGGGGAAGGGCACAGATACGCAGTATTTT.

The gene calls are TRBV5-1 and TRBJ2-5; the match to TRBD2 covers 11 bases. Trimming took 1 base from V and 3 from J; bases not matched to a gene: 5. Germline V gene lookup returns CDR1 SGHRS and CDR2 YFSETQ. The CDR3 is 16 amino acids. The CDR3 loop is CASSLYSGGAEETQYF. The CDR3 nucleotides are TGCGCCAGCAGCTTGTATAGCGGGGGGGCGGAAGAGACCCAGTACTTC. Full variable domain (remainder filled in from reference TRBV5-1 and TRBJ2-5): KAGVTQTPRYLIKTRGQQVTLSCSPISGHRSVSWYQQTPGQGLQFLFEYFSETQRNKGNFPGRFSGRQFSNSRSEMNVSTLELGDSALYLCASSLYSGGAEETQYFGPGTRLLVL.

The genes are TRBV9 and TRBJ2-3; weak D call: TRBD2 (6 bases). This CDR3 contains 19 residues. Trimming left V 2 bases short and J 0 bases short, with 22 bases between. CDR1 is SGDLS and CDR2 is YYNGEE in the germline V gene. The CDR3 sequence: CASSVTGSVEGTSTDTQYF. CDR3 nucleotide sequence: TGTGCCAGCAGCGTCACCGGGTCCGTAGAAGGGACTAGCACAGATACGCAGTATTTT.

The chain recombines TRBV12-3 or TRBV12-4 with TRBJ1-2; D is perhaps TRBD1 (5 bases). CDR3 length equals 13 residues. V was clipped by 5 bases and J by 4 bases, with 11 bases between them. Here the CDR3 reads CASSRRGSYGYTF. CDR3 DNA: TGTGCCAGCAGTCGACGGGGGTCCTATGGCTACACCTTC.

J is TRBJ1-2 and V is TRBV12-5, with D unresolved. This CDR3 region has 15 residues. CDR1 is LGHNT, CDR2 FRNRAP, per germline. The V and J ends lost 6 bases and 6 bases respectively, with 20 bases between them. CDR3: CASGSAVEGVNGYTF. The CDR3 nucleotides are TGTGCTAGTGGCTCCGCCGTGGAGGGTGTAAATGGCTACACCTTC.

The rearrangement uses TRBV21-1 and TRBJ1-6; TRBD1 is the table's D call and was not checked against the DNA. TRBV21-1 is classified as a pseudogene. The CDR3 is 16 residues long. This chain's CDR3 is CASSSPKGGVNSPLHF. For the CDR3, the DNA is TGTGCCAGCAGCTCTCCTAAAGGGGGCGTCAACTCACCCCTCCACTTT.

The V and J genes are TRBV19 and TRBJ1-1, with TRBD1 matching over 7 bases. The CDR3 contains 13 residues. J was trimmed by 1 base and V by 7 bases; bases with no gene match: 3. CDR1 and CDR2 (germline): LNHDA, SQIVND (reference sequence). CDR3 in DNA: TGTGCCAGTAAGGACAGGCAGAACACTGAAGCTTTCTTT. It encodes CASKDRQNTEAFF.

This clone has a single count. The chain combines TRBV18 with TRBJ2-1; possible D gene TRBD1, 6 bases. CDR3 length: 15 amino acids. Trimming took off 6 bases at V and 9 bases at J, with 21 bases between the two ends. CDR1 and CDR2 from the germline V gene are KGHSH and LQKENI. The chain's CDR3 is CASSTSQGQFSEQFF. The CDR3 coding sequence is TGTGCCAGCTCCACCTCGCAGGGGCAATTCAGTGAGCAGTTCTTC.

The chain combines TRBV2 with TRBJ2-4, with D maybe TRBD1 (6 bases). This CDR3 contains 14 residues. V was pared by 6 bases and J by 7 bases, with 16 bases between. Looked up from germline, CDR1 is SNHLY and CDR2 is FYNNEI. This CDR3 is CASRAQGQGNIQYF. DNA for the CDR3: TGTGCCAGCAGGGCACAGGGTCAGGGGAACATTCAGTACTTC.